These 3 T cell receptor beta chains came from one sample sequenced in a study of shared clonotypes between healthy human individuals. Produced via immunoSEQ multiplex PCR; TCRdb's table is partial and in-frame only. Altogether approximately 810,000 clones are present, about 92% being singletons, with the ten largest covering less than 25%. Naivety among CD8 cells was defined by CD45RO negativity and positive CCR7 selection, thereby excluding terminally differentiated effector memory CD45RA+ cells. Specimen: naive CD8+ T cells sorted from blood. All receptors come from a man younger than 45 in good health.

The genes are TRBV10-3 and TRBJ1-5, with a possible D match to TRBD1 (5 bases). Germline-derived CDR1 and CDR2 are ENHRY and SYGVKD. V shed 5 bases and J shed 4 bases, with 18 bases lying between them. The CDR3 spans 16 residues. For the CDR3, the DNA is TGTGCCATCAGTTTGACAGATTCCCGGGGTAATCAGCCCCAGCATTTT. Translated, it gives CAISLTDSRGNQPQHF.

This chain connects TRBV6-1 to TRBJ2-7, with TRBD1 matching 9 bases. Germline CDR1 and CDR2: MNHNS and SASEGT. CDR3 length equals 15 residues. With 4 bases clipped from V and 6 bases from J, the junction kept 10 bases outside the gene matches. CDR3 sequence: CASSAFTGGAGEQYF. As DNA, the CDR3 is TGTGCCAGCAGTGCCTTTACAGGGGGCGCGGGCGAGCAGTACTTC.

V is TRBV7-9 and J is TRBJ2-3, with 8 bases identical to TRBD2. The ends lost 4 bases at V and 3 bases at J; junction bases unmatched: 9. Germline V gives CDR1 SEHNR, CDR2 FQNEAQ (reference sequence). The CDR3 has 16 residues. The chain's CDR3 is CASSWRGREGTDTQYF. In DNA form, the CDR3 reads TGTGCCAGCAGCTGGCGGGGTCGGGAGGGAACAGATACGCAGTATTTT.